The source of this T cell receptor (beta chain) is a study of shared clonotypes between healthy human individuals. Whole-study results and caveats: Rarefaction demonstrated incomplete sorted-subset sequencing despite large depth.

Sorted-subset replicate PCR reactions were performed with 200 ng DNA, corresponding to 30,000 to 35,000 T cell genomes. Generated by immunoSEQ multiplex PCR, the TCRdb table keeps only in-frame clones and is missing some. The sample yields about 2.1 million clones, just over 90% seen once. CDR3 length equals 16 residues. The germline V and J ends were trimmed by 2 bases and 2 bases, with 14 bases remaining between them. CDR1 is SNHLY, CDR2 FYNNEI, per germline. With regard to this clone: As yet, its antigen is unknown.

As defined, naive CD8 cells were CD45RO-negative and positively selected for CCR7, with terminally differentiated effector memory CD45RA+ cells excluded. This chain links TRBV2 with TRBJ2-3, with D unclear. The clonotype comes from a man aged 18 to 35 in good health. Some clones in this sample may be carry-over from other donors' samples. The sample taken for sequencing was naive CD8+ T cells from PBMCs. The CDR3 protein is CASSEWVGEFTDTQYF. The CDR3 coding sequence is TGTGCCAGCAGTGAATGGGTCGGTGAATTCACAGATACGCAGTATTTT.